The 27 T cell receptor beta chains reported below all come from one sample, sequenced in a study of PD-1 blockade in classical Hodgkin lymphoma. Every one of the patients relapsed after autologous stem cell transplantation (brentuximab vedotin exposure was variable). The method was immunoSEQ multiplex PCR; TCRdb's version includes in-frame clones alone and lacks a portion of them. The sample includes 24,000 or so clones, 69% seen only once; the top ten take more than 3%. The sample here was peripheral blood mononuclear cells (PBMCs), taken at baseline. The receptors here all came from a human donor with classical Hodgkin lymphoma.

The chain carries TRBV7-9 and TRBJ2-1, with TRBD2 matching over 12 bases. Per the germline V gene, CDR1 is SEHNR and CDR2 is FQNEAQ (reference sequence). V shed 2 bases, J shed 8 bases, and the junction held 4 bases outside the gene matches. The CDR3 covers 15 residues. CDR3 DNA sequence: TGTGCCAGCAGCTTAAGGACTAGCGGGGAGGATGAGCAGTTCTTC. Its translation is CASSLRTSGEDEQFF.

The chain recombines TRBV7-8 with TRBJ2-3; 9 positions match TRBD1. The germline gives CDR1 SGHVS, CDR2 FQNEAQ. The trim removed 4 bases at V and 2 bases at J, leaving 13 bases unmatched. This CDR3 region has 18 residues. CDR3 in DNA: TGTGCCAGCAGCTCAGGAGTCCCGGGACAGGGCCTCACAGATACGCAGTATTTT. As protein: CASSSGVPGQGLTDTQYF.

The chain joins TRBV23-1 to TRBJ2-5; maybe TRBD2 (6 bases). TRBV23-1 is identified as an open reading frame with a role that is uncertain. Trimming cost V 6 bases and J 5 bases, with 16 bases left between them. CDR3 length: 14 amino acids. Here the CDR3 reads CASSHPWGVETQYF. CDR3 DNA sequence: TGCGCCAGCAGCCATCCCTGGGGGGTTGAGACCCAGTACTTC.

V gene TRBV4-3 combines with J gene TRBJ2-7; 11 bases map to TRBD2. Looked up from germline, CDR1 is LGHNA and CDR2 is YSLEER. This CDR3 has 17 amino acids. V gave up 0 bases and J gave up 0 bases; unmatched junction bases: 4. CDR3 sequence: CASSQDASGGPSYEQYF. DNA of the CDR3: TGCGCCAGCAGCCAAGATGCTAGCGGGGGGCCCTCCTACGAGCAGTACTTC.

This clone was seen more than once but under ten times. The J gene is TRBJ2-7, the V gene TRBV7-9; TRBD2 matches at 7 bases. Germline assignment: CDR1 SEHNR and CDR2 FQNEAQ (reference sequence). The CDR3 is 14 amino acids. The trim removed 5 bases at V and 2 bases at J, leaving 6 bases unmatched. The CDR3 protein is CASSPERDTYEQYF. CDR3 nucleotide sequence: TGTGCCAGCAGCCCGGAGCGGGATACCTACGAGCAGTACTTC.

This chain links TRBV6-4 with TRBJ2-3; 8 bases line up with TRBD2. The CDR3 is 15 amino acids. The germline gives CDR1 MRHNA, CDR2 SNTAGT. V trimming: 3 bases; J trimming: 5 bases; junction bases outside the gene matches: 7. The CDR3 sequence: CASSESAGGEDTQYF. Here the CDR3 DNA reads TGTGCCAGCAGTGAGAGCGCGGGGGGTGAAGATACGCAGTATTTT.

This clone was counted once. The rearrangement links TRBV7-9 to TRBJ2-1; 10 nucleotides match TRBD2. After removal of 5 bases from V and 7 bases from J, the junction contained 17 bases not matched to a gene. Germline assignment: CDR1 SEHNR and CDR2 FQNEAQ (reference sequence). This CDR3 region has 18 residues. In DNA form, the CDR3 reads TGTGCCAGCAGCCCCCGGACCTCGAGCGGGGGGGCGTGGAATGAGCAGTTCTTC. It is translated as CASSPRTSSGGAWNEQFF.

This clone was seen a handful of times. The V gene is TRBV7-3, the J gene TRBJ1-1, with D possibly TRBD1 on 5 matching bases. Trimming removed 2 bases at V and 3 bases at J, with 7 bases between. The length of the CDR3 is 13 residues. Looked up from germline, CDR1 is SGHTA and CDR2 is FQGTGA. CDR3 sequence: CASSLGGDTEAFF. Here the CDR3 DNA reads TGTGCCAGCAGCTTAGGGGGGGACACTGAAGCTTTCTTT.

This rearrangement joins TRBV11-2 to TRBJ1-1; a weak D match, TRBD1 (6 bases). Germline CDR1 reads SGHAT; CDR2 reads FQNNGV. The germline V and J ends were trimmed by 2 bases and 2 bases, with 9 bases remaining between them. The CDR3 has 14 amino acids. The CDR3 sequence: CASSLRQVNTEAFF. The CDR3 DNA reads as TGTGCCAGCAGCTTAAGACAGGTTAACACTGAAGCTTTCTTT.

This clone was observed a few times. The conserved final phenylalanine or tryptophan is absent from the CDR3, which likely points to a read error. No DNA is shown, since the ends of the CDR3 on it are uncertain; the CDR3 is the one TCRdb lists. The chain employs TRBV2 and TRBJ1-2; the table's D call, TRBD1, has no DNA check behind it. The germline V gene has CDR1 SNHLY and CDR2 FYNNEI. The CDR3 comprises 11 residues, both ends counted. The CDR3 sequence: CASSDVQATRI.

This chain links TRBV19 with TRBJ2-2; 13 bases are shared with TRBD2. The germline V gene encodes CDR1 LNHDA and CDR2 SQIVND (reference sequence). Unmatched junction bases numbered 6, after V lost 5 bases and J lost 0 bases. The CDR3 runs 18 residues. The CDR3 DNA reads as TGTGCCAGTAGTGTTAGACTAGCGGGGGGAACGAACACCGGGGAGCTGTTTTTT. Translated: CASSVRLAGGTNTGELFF.

For this clone: Mismatch with germline at one junction end may stem from a read error. The chain couples TRBV4-1 to TRBJ2-7, with D perhaps matching TRBD1 or TRBD2 (5 bases each). Germline V gives CDR1 MGHRA, CDR2 YSYEKL. The CDR3 length is 12 residues. The DNA for the CDR3 is TGCGCCAGCAGCCACCTTCTTTTACCGGGGCGATTC. As protein: CASSHLLLPGRF.

The rearrangement links TRBV19 to TRBJ1-2; D is ambiguous. Deletions cut 4 bases from V and 5 bases from J, with 8 bases between. The germline V gene encodes CDR1 LNHDA and CDR2 SQIVND (reference sequence). The CDR3 covers 12 residues. The CDR3 loop is CASSNREYGYTF. Here the CDR3 DNA reads TGTGCCAGTAGTAATCGGGAATATGGCTACACCTTC.

The V call is TRBV6-6, the J call TRBJ2-7; D uncertain. CDR1 and CDR2 (germline): MNHNY, SVGAGI (reference sequence). V shed 4 bases and J shed 8 bases, with 9 bases lying between them. The CDR3 runs 11 residues. The CDR3 DNA is TGTGCCAGCAGTTCTCTGGAACAGCAGTACTTC. Translated, it gives CASSSLEQQYF.

This clone was detected only a few times. The rearrangement links TRBV10-2 to TRBJ1-6, with D possibly TRBD1 on 5 matching bases. The V gene's germline CDR1 is WSHSY and CDR2 SAAADI. V dropped 2 bases and J dropped 9 bases, with 17 bases sitting between them. This CDR3 comprises 16 residues. The CDR3 DNA sequence: TGCGCCAGCAGTGAGGTGGGGGTCGAATATGGTTCACCCCTCCACTTT. Translated: CASSEVGVEYGSPLHF.

Points on this clone: It is unclear where the CDR3 begins or ends on the DNA, so no DNA is shown, and the CDR3 is as TCRdb lists it. V and J are TRBV9 and TRBJ1-2; the table's D gene call, TRBD1, was not cross checked with the DNA. The CDR3 is made up of 17 amino acids, end residues included. From germline, CDR1 is SGDLS and CDR2 YYNGEE. The CDR3 sequence: CASSDVGPGQGIYGYTF.

The rearrangement links TRBV5-1 to TRBJ1-2; D remains unclear. V was cut by 5 bases and J by 4 bases, with 9 bases left in between. The CDR3 length is 12 residues. Germline V CDR1 and CDR2: SGHRS, YFSETQ. Here the CDR3 reads CASRKGFYGYTF. In nucleotides, the CDR3 is TGCGCCAGCAGGAAAGGCTTCTATGGCTACACCTTC. The variable domain in full, completed from reference TRBV5-1 and TRBJ1-2, reads KAGVTQTPRYLIKTRGQQVTLSCSPISGHRSVSWYQQTPGQGLQFLFEYFSETQRNKGNFPGRFSGRQFSNSRSEMNVSTLELGDSALYLCASRKGFYGYTFGSGTRLTVV.

This clone has a handful of counts. The chain links TRBV13 to TRBJ2-7; 8 bases match TRBD2. The CDR3 runs 15 residues. The V segment lost 5 bases and the J segment 7 bases; nucleotides outside the gene matches: 13. CDR1 and CDR2 (germline): PRHDT, FYEKMQ (reference sequence). CDR3 sequence: CASSHSGTFRGEQYF. CDR3 in DNA: TGTGCCAGCAGCCATAGCGGGACCTTTAGGGGGGAGCAGTACTTC.

The V gene is TRBV5-8, the J gene TRBJ2-1; 16 bases agree with TRBD2. V lost 4 bases, J lost 10 bases, and 8 bases stayed unmatched. The CDR3 loop spans 16 amino acids. CDR1 SGHTS and CDR2 YDEGEE come from the germline V gene. The CDR3 spells CASSKPGLAGGLEQFF. The CDR3 nucleotides read TGTGCCAGCAGCAAACCGGGACTAGCGGGGGGGCTCGAGCAGTTCTTC.

This clone was observed once. The CDR3 here is CASRLAGGNTQYF. The CDR3 DNA reads as TGTGCCAGCCGACTAGCGGGGGGGAATACGCAGTATTTT. The J gene is TRBJ2-3, the V gene TRBV27, with 14 bases matching TRBD2. J was trimmed by 7 bases and V by 8 bases; bases with no gene match: 2. Germline V gene data show CDR1 as MNHEY and CDR2 as SMNVEV (reference sequence). The CDR3 contains 13 residues.

The rearrangement uses TRBV10-3 and TRBJ2-5; D ambiguous. Germline assignment: CDR1 ENHRY and CDR2 SYGVKD. The V end was cut by 0 bases, the J end by 5 bases, with 13 bases between. The CDR3 runs 15 residues. CDR3 loop: CAISESGELFETQYF. CDR3 sequence (DNA): TGTGCCATCAGTGAGTCCGGAGAGCTTTTTGAGACCCAGTACTTC.

This clone was seen a few times. The J gene is TRBJ1-2, the V gene TRBV27, with D maybe TRBD1 (6 bases). Trimming pared 3 bases from V and 4 bases from J, leaving 12 bases between. This CDR3 is built from 14 residues. Germline assignment: CDR1 MNHEY and CDR2 SMNVEV (reference sequence). The CDR3 is CASSFLDSSYGYTF. CDR3 DNA sequence: TGTGCCAGCAGTTTCCTGGACAGCTCCTATGGCTACACCTTC.

This clone was detected only a few times. This chain joins TRBV6-5 and TRBJ2-2; a possible D gene is TRBD1 (6 bases). Germline lookup yields CDR1 MNHEY and CDR2 SVGAGI. The CDR3 is made up of 14 amino acids. V was clipped by 8 bases and J by 2 bases, with 12 bases between them. CDR3 DNA: TGTGCCAGCCACAGGGACCCAAACACCGGGGAGCTGTTTTTT. This gives the protein CASHRDPNTGELFF.

V is TRBV15 and J is TRBJ1-4; 7 nucleotides line up with TRBD1. V lost 8 bases, J lost 2 bases, and 5 bases stayed unmatched. Germline V gene lookup returns CDR1 LNHNV and CDR2 YYDKDF (reference sequence). The CDR3 spans 14 residues. The CDR3 here is CATSTGATNEKLFF. DNA for the CDR3: TGTGCCACCTCCACAGGGGCGACTAATGAAAAACTGTTTTTT.

V and J are TRBV6-6 and TRBJ2-7; D gene ambiguous. The CDR3 consists of 11 residues. Deletions cut 6 bases from V and 3 bases from J, with 6 bases between. Germline loops: CDR1 MNHNY, CDR2 SVGAGI (reference sequence). Here the CDR3 reads CASRDRYEQYF. The DNA of the CDR3 is TGTGCCAGCAGGGACCGCTACGAGCAGTACTTC.

The CDR3 nucleotides read TGTGCCAGCAGTCACCGGGACGGACCTGAAGCTTTCTTT. It yields the protein CASSHRDGPEAFF. The rearrangement joins TRBV6-5 to TRBJ1-1, with D maybe TRBD1 (5 bases). The CDR3 sequence is 13 residues long. The germline V and J ends were trimmed by 5 bases and 6 bases, with 13 bases remaining between them. CDR1 and CDR2 (germline): MNHEY, SVGAGI.

The chain is built from TRBV11-2 and TRBJ2-3, with 7 bases fitting TRBD2. Germline V gene data show CDR1 as SGHAT and CDR2 as FQNNGV. There are 16 residues in the CDR3. Losses at the gene ends were 1 base for V and 2 bases for J; bases not matched to a gene: 6. CDR3 region: CASSLGPAGPTDTQYF. The CDR3 DNA follows: TGTGCCAGCAGCTTAGGGCCAGCGGGGCCCACAGATACGCAGTATTTT.